These T cell receptor beta chains were read from a single sample in a study of tumor-infiltrating lymphocytes in primary liver carcinoma. TCRdb independently ran MiXCR on the multiplex PCR reads; one entry per CDR3 protein. The sample has around 21,000 distinct CDR3 sequences, around 76% seen once. Source material: liver tumor tissue from sampling region 1. The receptors come from a man aged 35-49 years with primary liver carcinoma and hepatitis B virus infection. Both conserved end residues are trimmed from each CDR3. The order of the fields is V gene, J gene, CDR3 protein.

TRBV11-2	TRBJ2-7	ASSLVGQPSYEQY
TRBV4-2	TRBJ2-6	ASSQETGGITGANVLT
TRBV11-3	TRBJ2-1	TSSLSGTSGRGEQF
TRBV6-5	TRBJ2-3	ACSYGQGAGDTQY
TRBV4-3	TRBJ2-2	PSSLNPEGNPGELF
TRBV10-3	TRBJ2-7	ATSDTLTTYEQY
TRBV13	TRBJ2-1	ASSSRLAGAHDYDDQF
TRBV29-1	TRBJ1-6	SLPRVGQGDSPLH
TRBV9	TRBJ2-7	ASSAGDRDYEQY
TRBV12-3/TRBV12-4	TRBJ2-1	ASSFNTFFDEQF
TRBV6-2/TRBV6-3	TRBJ2-2	ATRTGLADTGGLF
TRBV9	TRBJ1-2	ASSTNRDGYT
TRBV4-1	TRBJ2-1	VSGPLGNSNNEQF
TRBV11-2	TRBJ1-4	ASSKTPEGTNERLF
TRBV11-2	TRBJ2-3	ASGLVAGTGSKTDTQY
TRBV29-1	TRBJ2-3	VSGTSGFTDTQY
TRBV4-2	TRBJ1-2	DSSHTTLTENYGHT
TRBV7-6	TRBJ2-3	ASRSAPSTDTQY
TRBV5-1	TRBJ2-5	ASSSDGRGIQETQN
TRBV7-8	TRBJ2-7	ASSGLGELKDEQC
TRBV9	TRBJ2-1	ASNAELAYPEQF
TRBV11-2	TRBJ2-5	ASCLRETQY
TRBV20-1	TRBJ1-1	SAITGLGGTEAF
TRBV5-5	TRBJ2-3	ARNPVGEGTDTQY
TRBV5-5	TRBJ2-2	ASVIRDTMELL
TRBV11-2	TRBJ2-1	ASGSYWLVSEQF
TRBV7-8	TRBJ2-3	ASWGLDDDTQY
TRBV11-2	TRBJ2-1	ASSLELLAGMNEQF
TRBV4-2	TRBJ2-3	ASNQVVLLAGATDTQC
TRBV5-1	TRBJ2-3	ADRGAGPDTQY
TRBV11-2	TRBJ2-3	ASSESTDRQY
TRBV7-9	TRBJ1-5	ASSGSITQPRY
TRBV4-1	TRBJ1-2	ASSYGQRDLVGYT
TRBV4-1	TRBJ1-1	ASIQNRGGLEAF
TRBV6-2/TRBV6-3	TRBJ2-1	ASGRHLGTSLGEQF
TRBV11-2	TRBJ2-5	ASSLTVGGSGETQY
TRBV10-3	TRBJ2-5	AISYRGRETQY
TRBV10-3	TRBJ2-7	AINASSGWRANEQY
TRBV6-1	TRBJ2-1	ASRSGATGSYNEQF
TRBV20-1	TRBJ2-7	CARGAQEGQY
TRBV5-1	TRBJ2-3	ASSSTPSVFTYTQY
TRBV11-2	TRBJ2-7	ANSQGTERTHEQY
TRBV28	TRBJ1-6	GSETGPAYNSSLH
TRBV11-2	TRBJ1-1	ASSLDPGAGTEAF
TRBV11-2	TRBJ1-2	TSNLGADYGYT